This entry is about one TCR beta chain. Its antigen is currently unknown. J lost 7 bases, V lost 5 bases, and 8 bases had no gene match. The germline V gene has CDR1 LGHNT and CDR2 FRNRAP. The CDR3 runs to 14 residues. The sample is drawn from a study of graft-versus-host responses after intestinal transplantation. The repertoire was sequenced with immunoSEQ multiplex PCR; TCRdb's copy has only in-frame clones and lacks some. This table holds about 110,000 clones, roughly 90% found once. The chain is built from TRBV12-5 and TRBJ1-2; 9 bases fit TRBD1. The source is a human donor who was the organ donor for an intestinal transplant. Specimen: unstimulated CD4+ T cells sorted from spleen or lymph node cells, collected before transplant. CDR3 nucleotide sequence: TGTGCTAGTGGTCAGACAGGGGGTGGTGGTGGCTACACCTTC. Its translation: CASGQTGGGGGYTF.